The T cell receptor beta chain under discussion was sequenced for a study of CD8+CD57+ T cells in acquired aplastic anemia. Looking at the study overall: The average for DNA from sorted CD4+ and CD8+ cells was 3.2 ug.

Germline loops: CDR1 MGHRA, CDR2 YSYEKL. This CDR3 is 15 amino acids long. The template for TCR beta VDJ and CDR3 sequence profiling was genomic DNA. TCRdb itself ran the reads through MiXCR, one entry per CDR3 protein. The sample carries 50,000 to 65,000 distinct CDR3 sequences, 55% recorded once. Study results and caveats: Some 31 sequences, all CD8+ CDR3, were shared between patients and controls.

Of note for this clonotype: Its antigen remains unidentified.

Material for sequencing was sorted CD4+, CD8+, or CD8+CD57+ T cells (not recorded which) from PBMCs. The receptor was derived from a human donor in good health, serving as a control. The chain combines TRBV4-1 with TRBJ2-7, with 7 bases lining up with TRBD2. The J call is uncertain, as TRBJ2-1 better fits the DNA end. The CDR3 coding sequence is TGCGCCAGCAGCATGGAAGGGACTAAGGGCAATGAGCAGTTCTTC. Translating it yields CASSMEGTKGNEQFF.